Detailed here is one T cell receptor beta chain. The antigen is not known. The length of the CDR3 is 14 residues. The V gene's germline CDR1 is MNHEY and CDR2 SMNVEV (reference sequence). Trimming took 5 bases from V and 4 from J; bases not matched to a gene: 4. Sequenced by immunoSEQ multiplex PCR; TCRdb stores in-frame clones only, minus some. The repertoire holds approximately 160,000 clones, roughly nine tenths seen once, with around 3% in the top ten. These data come from a study of cytomegalovirus exposure and HLA in healthy donors. Whole-study results and caveats: Subsequent analysis showed first-cohort TCR clusters tending to co-occur in 120 validation repertoires.

The TCR comes from a woman under 30 in good health and CMV-seropositive. The J gene is TRBJ1-5, the V gene TRBV27; 8 positions match TRBD1. Sequenced sample: PBMCs. The CDR3 DNA follows: TGTGCCAGCAGTCCGAGACAGGGGAATCAGCCCCAGCATTTT. Translated, it gives CASSPRQGNQPQHF.